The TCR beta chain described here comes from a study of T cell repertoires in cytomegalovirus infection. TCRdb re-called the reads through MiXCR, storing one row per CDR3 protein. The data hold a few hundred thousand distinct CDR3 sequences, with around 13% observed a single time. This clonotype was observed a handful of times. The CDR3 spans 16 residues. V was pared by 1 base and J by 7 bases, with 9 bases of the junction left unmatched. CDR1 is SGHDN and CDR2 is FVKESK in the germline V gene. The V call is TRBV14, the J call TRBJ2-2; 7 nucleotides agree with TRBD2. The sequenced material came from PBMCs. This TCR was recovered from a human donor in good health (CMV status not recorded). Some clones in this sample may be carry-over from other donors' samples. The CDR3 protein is CASSQGSAGAVGELFF. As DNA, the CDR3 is TGTGCCAGCAGCCAAGGTTCTGCGGGAGCGGTCGGGGAGCTGTTTTTT.